The next 16 T cell receptor beta chains were all read from a single sample in a study of shared T cell receptors in the human thymus. Sequencing used immunoSEQ multiplex PCR; TCRdb keeps in-frame clones, though not all of them. The sample has some 400,000 clones; 95% are singletons. What was sequenced was thymocytes. The receptors here all came from a human donor.

This chain connects TRBV14 to TRBJ2-7; 11 nucleotides agree with TRBD2. Germline CDR1 SGHDN, CDR2 FVKESK. Trimming at V came to 0 bases and at J to 4 bases, leaving 8 bases not matched to a gene. This CDR3 region has 17 residues. CDR3 DNA: TGTGCCAGCAGCCAAGAGCCCCCGGGACTAGCGGCGTACGAGCAGTACTTC. This codes for CASSQEPPGLAAYEQYF.

The gene calls are TRBV7-2 and TRBJ1-5, with a weak D call TRBD1 (5 bases). Germline V gives CDR1 SGHTA, CDR2 FQGNSA. The germline V and J ends were trimmed by 4 bases and 3 bases, with 13 bases remaining between them. CDR3 length: 15 residues. This chain's CDR3 is CASSWGGIDNQPQHF. Written as DNA, the CDR3 is TGTGCCAGCAGCTGGGGGGGTATTGACAATCAGCCCCAGCATTTT.

The chain has TRBV30 and TRBJ2-7, with a possible D match to TRBD1 (5 bases). Deletions cut 2 bases from V and 0 bases from J, with 17 bases between. The V gene's germline CDR1 is GTSNPN and CDR2 SVGIG (reference sequence). The CDR3 is made up of 16 amino acids. The CDR3 loop is CAWSPLDTAGSYEQYF. The CDR3 nucleotides read TGTGCCTGGAGTCCACTGGACACCGCAGGCTCCTACGAGCAGTACTTC. The full variable domain, its missing parts supplied by reference TRBV30 and TRBJ2-7, is SQTIHQWPATLVQPVGSPLSLECTVEGTSNPNLYWYRQAAGRGLQLLFYSVGIGQISSEVPQNLSASRPQDRQFILSSKKLLLSDSGFYLCAWSPLDTAGSYEQYFGPGTRLTVT.

The chain is built from TRBV6-1 and TRBJ2-4, with no clear D. V was cut by 2 bases and J by 2 bases, with 7 bases left in between. CDR1 and CDR2 (germline): MNHNS, SASEGT. This CDR3 region has 14 residues. The CDR3 spells CASSEKVTKNIQYF. DNA for the CDR3: TGTGCCAGCAGTGAAAAGGTAACCAAAAACATTCAGTACTTC.

V is TRBV11-2 and J is TRBJ1-2; D gene uncertain. Trimming stripped 1 base from V and 5 bases from J, with 11 bases between. CDR3 length: 14 amino acids. The germline gives CDR1 SGHAT, CDR2 FQNNGV. The CDR3 DNA reads TGTGCCAGCAGCTTAGTTTCAGAGTCATATGGCTACACCTTC. Its protein product is CASSLVSESYGYTF.

The V and J genes are TRBV5-1 and TRBJ2-7; no reliable D call. Germline lookup yields CDR1 SGHRS and CDR2 YFSETQ. Trimming removed 4 bases from V and 4 bases from J, with 9 bases in between. The CDR3 spans 12 residues. CDR3 residues: CASSIDRYEQYF. In DNA, the CDR3 is TGCGCCAGCAGCATAGACCGGTACGAGCAGTACTTC.

V usage is TRBV6-1 and J usage is TRBJ1-1; a possible D gene is TRBD1 (5 bases). V dropped 6 bases and J dropped 1 base, with 12 bases sitting between them. The V gene's germline CDR1 is MNHNS and CDR2 SASEGT. CDR3 length equals 14 residues. The CDR3 DNA reads TGTGCCAGCAGGCGCCTCGGGGGGAACACTGAAGCTTTCTTT. Protein product: CASRRLGGNTEAFF.

V and J are TRBV28 and TRBJ2-2, with 8 positions matching TRBD2. The J segment lost 1 base and the V segment lost 6 bases, leaving 16 bases of the junction unmatched. The CDR3 contains 19 residues. Looked up from germline, CDR1 is MDHEN and CDR2 is SYDVKM. The CDR3: CASSYPGGIDWRNTGELFF. The CDR3 DNA reads as TGTGCCAGCAGCTACCCGGGAGGGATCGATTGGCGGAACACCGGGGAGCTGTTTTTT.

The chain uses TRBV9 and TRBJ2-6; TRBD2 matches 9 bases. V dropped 4 bases and J dropped 1; count of bases not matched to a gene: 3. This CDR3 comprises 16 residues. CDR1 is SGDLS and CDR2 is YYNGEE in the germline V gene. The DNA for the CDR3 is TGTGCCAGCAGCTTACTAGCGGGTTCTGGGGCCAACGTCCTGACTTTC. Residues: CASSLLAGSGANVLTF.

The chain employs TRBV28 and TRBJ2-7; possibly TRBD2 for D (5 bases). This CDR3 spans 13 amino acids. V gave up 5 bases and J gave up 3 bases, with 11 bases separating them. Germline V gives CDR1 MDHEN, CDR2 SYDVKM. The CDR3 reads CASSRAGDYEQYF. In nucleotides, the CDR3 is TGTGCCAGCAGTCGCGCCGGGGACTACGAGCAGTACTTC.

The J gene is TRBJ2-7, the V gene TRBV27, with D possibly matching TRBD2 (7 bases). Germline V gene sequence: CDR1 MNHEY, CDR2 SMNVEV (reference sequence). V was pared by 6 bases and J by 5 bases, with 14 bases between. This CDR3 is 13 amino acids long. The CDR3 sequence: CASRGGGGHEQYF. The CDR3 DNA reads TGTGCCAGCAGGGGAGGGGGAGGCCACGAGCAGTACTTC.

The chain recombines TRBV19 with TRBJ1-2; no clear D. CDR3 size: 17 residues. The germline V and J ends were trimmed by 2 bases and 0 bases, with 16 bases remaining between them. Per the germline V gene, CDR1 is LNHDA and CDR2 is SQIVND (reference sequence). CDR3 DNA sequence: TGTGCCAGTAGTATACAACCCATACATGCTACTAACTATGGCTACACCTTC. It translates to CASSIQPIHATNYGYTF.

The chain links TRBV29-1 to TRBJ1-1; D call uncertain. Germline lookup yields CDR1 SQVTM and CDR2 ANQGSEA. CDR3 length equals 14 residues. The CDR3 sequence is CRARAHRKDTEAFF. Here the CDR3 DNA reads TGCAGGGCGAGGGCGCATAGGAAAGACACTGAAGCTTTCTTT. The full variable domain, with the rest looked up from reference TRBV29-1 and TRBJ1-1, is SAVISQKPSRDICQRGTSLTIQCQVDSQVTMMFWYRQQPGQSLTLIATANQGSEATYESGFVIDKFPISRPNLTFSTLTVSNMSPEDSSIYLCRARAHRKDTEAFFGQGTRLTVV.

This rearrangement joins TRBV7-3 to TRBJ2-1; D is ambiguous. V was cut by 5 bases and J by 2 bases, with 13 bases left in between. The germline CDR1 and CDR2 sequences are SGHTA and FQGTGA. The CDR3 spans 15 residues. CDR3 sequence: CASSPKRITYNEQFF. The CDR3 DNA sequence: TGTGCCAGCAGCCCCAAAAGAATCACCTACAATGAGCAGTTCTTC.

In regard to this clone: Germline is not matched at one junction end, which may reflect a read error. The chain has TRBV27 and TRBJ2-1; 11 bases match TRBD2. This CDR3 is built from 15 residues. CDR1 is MNHEY, CDR2 SMNVEV, per germline (reference sequence). The CDR3 loop reads CASGCPRLAGLFAVF. In nucleotides, the CDR3 is TGTGCCAGCGGATGCCCGCGACTAGCGGGACTTTTCGCGGTCTTC.

The rearrangement links TRBV11-2 to TRBJ1-3; D remains unclear. The CDR3 sequence is 16 residues long. CDR1 and CDR2 (germline): SGHAT, FQNNGV. Between the trimmed V and J ends, which lost 5 bases and 3 bases, there was a span of 17 bases. The CDR3 loop reads CASSAQRETFGNTIYF. In DNA form, the CDR3 reads TGTGCCAGCAGCGCACAGAGGGAGACCTTTGGAAACACCATATATTTT. Drawing the rest from reference TRBV11-2 and TRBJ1-3, the complete variable domain is EAGVAQSPRYKIIEKRQSVAFWCNPISGHATLYWYQQILGQGPKLLIQFQNNGVVDDSQLPKDRFSAERLKGVDSTLKIQPAKLEDSAVYLCASSAQRETFGNTIYFGEGSWLTVV.